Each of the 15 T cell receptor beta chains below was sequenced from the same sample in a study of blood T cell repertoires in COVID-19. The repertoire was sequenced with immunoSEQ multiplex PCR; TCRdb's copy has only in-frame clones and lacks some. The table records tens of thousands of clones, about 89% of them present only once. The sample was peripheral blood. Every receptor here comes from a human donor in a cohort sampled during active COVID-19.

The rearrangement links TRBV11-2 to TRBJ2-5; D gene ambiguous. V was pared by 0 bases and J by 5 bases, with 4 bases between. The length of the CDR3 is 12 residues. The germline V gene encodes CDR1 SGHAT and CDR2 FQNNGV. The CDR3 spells CASSLDRETQYF. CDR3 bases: TGTGCCAGCAGCTTAGATCGGGAGACCCAGTACTTC.

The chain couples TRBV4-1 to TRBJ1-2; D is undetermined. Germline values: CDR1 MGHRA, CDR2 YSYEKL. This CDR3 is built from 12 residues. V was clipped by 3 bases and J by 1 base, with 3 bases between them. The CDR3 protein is CASSHLNYGYTF. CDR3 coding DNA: TGCGCCAGCAGCCACCTTAACTATGGCTACACCTTC.

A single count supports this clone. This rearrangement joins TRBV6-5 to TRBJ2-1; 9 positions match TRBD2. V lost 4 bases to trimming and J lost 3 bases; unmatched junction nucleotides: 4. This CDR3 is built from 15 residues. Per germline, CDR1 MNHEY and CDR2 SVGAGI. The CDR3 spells CASSSASGNYNEQFF. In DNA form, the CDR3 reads TGTGCCAGCAGTTCAGCTAGCGGGAACTACAATGAGCAGTTCTTC.

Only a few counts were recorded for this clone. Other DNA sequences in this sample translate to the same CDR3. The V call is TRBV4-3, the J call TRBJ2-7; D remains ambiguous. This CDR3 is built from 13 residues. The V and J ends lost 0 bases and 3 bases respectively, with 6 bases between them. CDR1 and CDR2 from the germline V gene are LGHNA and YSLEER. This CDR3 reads CASSQDRSYEQYF. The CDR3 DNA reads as TGCGCCAGCAGCCAAGATAGGAGCTACGAGCAGTACTTC.

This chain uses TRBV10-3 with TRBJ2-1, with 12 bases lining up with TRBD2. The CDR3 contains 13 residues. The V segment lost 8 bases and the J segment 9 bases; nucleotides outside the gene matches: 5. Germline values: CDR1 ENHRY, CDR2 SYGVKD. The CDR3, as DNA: TGTGCCATCGGGCTAGCGGGGGGGGTTGAGCAGTTCTTC. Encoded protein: CAIGLAGGVEQFF.

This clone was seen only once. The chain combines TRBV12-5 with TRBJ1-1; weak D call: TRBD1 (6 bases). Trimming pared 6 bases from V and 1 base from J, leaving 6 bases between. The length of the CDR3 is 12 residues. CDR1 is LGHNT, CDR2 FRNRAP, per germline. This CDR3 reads CASGQGNTEAFF. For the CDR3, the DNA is TGTGCTAGTGGACAGGGGAACACTGAAGCTTTCTTT.

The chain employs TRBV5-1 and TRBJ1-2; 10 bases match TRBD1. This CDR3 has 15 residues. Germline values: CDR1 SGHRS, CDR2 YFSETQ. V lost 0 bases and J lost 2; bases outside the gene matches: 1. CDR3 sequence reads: CASSLGTGGNYGYTF. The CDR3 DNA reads TGCGCCAGCAGCTTGGGGACAGGGGGAAACTATGGCTACACCTTC.

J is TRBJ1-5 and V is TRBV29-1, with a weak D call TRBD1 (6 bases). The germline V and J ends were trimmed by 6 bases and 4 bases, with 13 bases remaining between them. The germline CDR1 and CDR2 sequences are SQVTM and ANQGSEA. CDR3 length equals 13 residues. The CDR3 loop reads CSVIGGGNQPQHF. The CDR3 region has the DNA TGCAGCGTGATAGGGGGAGGGAATCAGCCCCAGCATTTT. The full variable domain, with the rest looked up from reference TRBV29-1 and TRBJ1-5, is SAVISQKPSRDICQRGTSLTIQCQVDSQVTMMFWYRQQPGQSLTLIATANQGSEATYESGFVIDKFPISRPNLTFSTLTVSNMSPEDSSIYLCSVIGGGNQPQHFGDGTRLSIL.

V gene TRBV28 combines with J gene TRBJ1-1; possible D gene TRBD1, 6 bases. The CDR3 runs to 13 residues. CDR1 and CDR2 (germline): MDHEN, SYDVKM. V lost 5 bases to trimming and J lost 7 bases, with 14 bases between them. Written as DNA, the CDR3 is TGTGCCAGCAGTCTAGGACAGTTGATTGAAGCTTTCTTT. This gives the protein CASSLGQLIEAFF.

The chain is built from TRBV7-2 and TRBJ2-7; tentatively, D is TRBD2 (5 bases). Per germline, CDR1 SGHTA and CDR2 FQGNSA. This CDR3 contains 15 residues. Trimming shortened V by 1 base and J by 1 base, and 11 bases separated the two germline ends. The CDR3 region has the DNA TGTGCCAGCAGCTTAGGGGGAGCGTCATCCTACGAGCAGTACTTC. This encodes CASSLGGASSYEQYF.

The CDR3, as DNA: TGTGCCAGCAGTGAAGTAGTAAGGGGCGTCACTGAAGCTTTCTTT. Translation gives CASSEVVRGVTEAFF. V and J are TRBV6-1 and TRBJ1-1, with D possibly being TRBD1 (5 bases). V was clipped by 1 base and J by 4 bases, with 13 bases between them. This CDR3 spans 15 amino acids. Germline values: CDR1 MNHNS, CDR2 SASEGT.

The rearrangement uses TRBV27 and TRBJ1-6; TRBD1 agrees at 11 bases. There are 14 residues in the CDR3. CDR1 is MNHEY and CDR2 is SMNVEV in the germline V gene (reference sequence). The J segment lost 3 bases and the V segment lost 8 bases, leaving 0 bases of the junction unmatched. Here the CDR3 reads CASGTGGYNSPLHF. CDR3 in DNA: TGTGCCAGCGGGACAGGGGGCTATAATTCACCCCTCCACTTT.

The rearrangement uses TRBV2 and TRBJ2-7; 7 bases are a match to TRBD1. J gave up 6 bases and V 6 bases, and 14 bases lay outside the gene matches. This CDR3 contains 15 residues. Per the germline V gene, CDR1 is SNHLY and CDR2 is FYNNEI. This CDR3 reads CASRRLTGQFSEQYF. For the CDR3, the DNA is TGTGCCAGCAGACGATTGACAGGGCAGTTTAGCGAGCAGTACTTC.

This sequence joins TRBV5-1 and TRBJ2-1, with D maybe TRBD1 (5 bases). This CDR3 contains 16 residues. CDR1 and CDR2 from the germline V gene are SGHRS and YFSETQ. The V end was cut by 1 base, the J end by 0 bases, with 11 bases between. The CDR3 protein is CASSLSGQSSYNEQFF. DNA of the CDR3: TGCGCCAGCAGCTTGTCAGGGCAAAGCTCCTACAATGAGCAGTTCTTC.

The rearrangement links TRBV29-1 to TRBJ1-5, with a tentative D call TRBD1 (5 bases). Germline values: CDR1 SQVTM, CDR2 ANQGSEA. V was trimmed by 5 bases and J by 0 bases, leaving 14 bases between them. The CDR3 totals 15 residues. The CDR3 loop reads CSVSPTANSNQPQHF. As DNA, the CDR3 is TGCAGCGTTTCACCGACAGCTAATAGCAATCAGCCCCAGCATTTT.